A single sample is the source of the 19 T cell receptor beta chains below, sequenced in a study of vaccination effects on CD4 cells after COVID-19. The assay was immunoSEQ multiplex PCR, and TCRdb's table has in-frame clones only and misses some. The sample consists of around 40,000 clones, approximately 67% of them appearing once. Isolation of CD4+ T cells took place after more than 9 days of culture. These receptors' targets are unknown. Sequencing was performed on CD4+ T cells from PBMCs cultured without peptide, taken before COVID-19 vaccination. The source of these receptors is a human donor who received a COVID-19 vaccine.

V usage is TRBV21-1 and J usage is TRBJ2-3. TRBV21-1 is given as a pseudogene. The CDR3 extends over 17 amino acids. The CDR3 coding sequence is TGTGCCAGCAGCAAATGGGCCCGGGATGAGGGGACAGATACGCAGTATTTT. Amino acid sequence: CASSKWARDEGTDTQYF.

The chain recombines TRBV7-9 with TRBJ2-2; D not resolved. V lost 1 base, J lost 3 bases, and 6 bases lay in between. The germline V gene has CDR1 SEHNR and CDR2 FQNEAQ (reference sequence). The CDR3 spans 14 residues. For the CDR3, the DNA is TGTGCCAGCAGCTTAGATTTGGACACCGGGGAGCTGTTTTTT. Amino acid sequence: CASSLDLDTGELFF.

This clone was seen once. V gene TRBV11-2 combines with J gene TRBJ1-1; D is uncertain. The V and J ends lost 5 bases and 10 bases respectively, with 11 bases between them. The germline gives CDR1 SGHAT, CDR2 FQNNGV. This CDR3 contains 11 residues. The CDR3 nucleotides are TGTGCCAGCAGCCCTCGGCGGGGAGCTTTCTTT. The encoded protein is CASSPRRGAFF. Supplemented by reference TRBV11-2 and TRBJ1-1, the full variable domain reads EAGVAQSPRYKIIEKRQSVAFWCNPISGHATLYWYQQILGQGPKLLIQFQNNGVVDDSQLPKDRFSAERLKGVDSTLKIQPAKLEDSAVYLCASSPRRGAFFGQGTRLTVV.

This clone appeared a single time. The chain joins TRBV10-1 to TRBJ2-5; D remains ambiguous. Germline assignment: CDR1 WNHNN and CDR2 SYGVQD (reference sequence). There are 12 residues in the CDR3. V was shortened by 9 bases and J by 2 bases, with 10 bases between the two germline ends. This CDR3 is CARTEVQETQYF. The CDR3 DNA reads as TGCGCCAGGACGGAAGTTCAAGAGACCCAGTACTTC.

The chain recombines TRBV6-5 with TRBJ2-5, with 8 bases fitting TRBD2. The V gene's germline CDR1 is MNHEY and CDR2 SVGAGI. This CDR3 is 16 amino acids long. With 1 base clipped from V and 2 bases from J, the junction kept 6 bases outside the gene matches. The CDR3 coding sequence is TGTGCCAGCAGTTACTTCCGTCCTAGCGGGCAAGAGACCCAGTACTTC. Its translation is CASSYFRPSGQETQYF.

With regard to this clone: Germline is not matched at one junction end, which may reflect a read error. The V call is TRBV19, the J call TRBJ1-5, with 12 bases matching TRBD1. Germline CDR1 LNHDA, CDR2 SQIVND (reference sequence). The CDR3 spans 13 residues. The CDR3 DNA follows: TGTGCCAGTAGTACCACCGGGACAGGGGGCGTTCTTTTT. Translating gives CASSTTGTGGVLF.

The genes are TRBV12-3 or TRBV12-4 and TRBJ2-5; no clear D. The V and J ends lost 1 base and 1 base respectively, with 4 bases between them. The CDR3 consists of 13 residues. CDR3 protein: CASSLDSQETQYF. DNA for the CDR3: TGTGCCAGCAGTTTAGACAGCCAAGAGACCCAGTACTTC.

V and J are TRBV10-2 and TRBJ1-1; D is ambiguous. The CDR3 is made up of 14 amino acids. V gave up 2 bases and J gave up 3 bases, with 10 bases separating them. Germline CDR1 reads WSHSY; CDR2 reads SAAADI. CDR3 in amino acids: CASSERAGHTEAFF. The CDR3 DNA reads TGCGCCAGCAGTGAGAGGGCCGGACACACTGAAGCTTTCTTT.

The chain links TRBV6-4 to TRBJ1-2; 7 bases align to TRBD1. V was clipped by 9 bases and J by 7 bases; unmatched bases: 14. This CDR3 comprises 14 residues. In germline, CDR1 is MRHNA, CDR2 SNTAGT. The CDR3 DNA reads as TGTGCCAGGGATCTTATTGACAGGGTTGGTGGCTACACCTTC. Its translation: CARDLIDRVGGYTF.

V and J are TRBV2 and TRBJ1-6; TRBD1 might be the D (5 bases). Germline lookup yields CDR1 SNHLY and CDR2 FYNNEI. Trimming took off 2 bases at V and 9 bases at J, with 17 bases between the two ends. The CDR3 extends over 16 amino acids. CDR3 amino acids: CASSERAGRVGSPLHF. The CDR3 DNA is TGTGCCAGCAGTGAACGAGCCGGCAGGGTCGGTTCACCCCTCCACTTT.

This clone occurred once. The chain recombines TRBV2 with TRBJ1-2; TRBD1 is a possible D gene (5 bases). Trimming took off 6 bases at V and 2 bases at J, with 13 bases between the two ends. Germline loops: CDR1 SNHLY, CDR2 FYNNEI. The CDR3 contains 14 residues. CDR3 nucleotide sequence: TGTGCCAGCAGGGACCCGGACAAGAACTATGGCTACACCTTC. Translating gives CASRDPDKNYGYTF.

V usage is TRBV4-2 and J usage is TRBJ2-7, with D maybe TRBD2 (5 bases). The CDR3 contains 14 residues. Trimming stripped 5 bases from V and 6 bases from J, with 17 bases between. The V gene's germline CDR1 is LGHNA and CDR2 YNFKEQ. The CDR3 DNA follows: TGTGCCAGCAGCTCTTCGATCGCGAGGGTCGAGCAGTACTTC. Amino acid sequence: CASSSSIARVEQYF.

Here the CDR3 reads CASSWSSGANVLTF. The CDR3 DNA reads TGTGCCAGCAGCTGGAGCTCTGGGGCCAACGTCCTGACTTTC. This chain links TRBV7-9 with TRBJ2-6; no firm D call. CDR3 length equals 14 residues. Trimming pared 4 bases from V and 0 bases from J, leaving 4 bases between. Germline V gene data show CDR1 as SEHNR and CDR2 as FQNEAQ (reference sequence).

The V and J genes are TRBV30 and TRBJ1-2; 8 bases are a match to TRBD1. Germline V gene data show CDR1 as GTSNPN and CDR2 as SVGIG (reference sequence). CDR3 length: 13 residues. Germline trimming cut 3 bases from V and 8 bases from J; bases unmatched to any gene: 8. The CDR3 bases are TGTGCCTGGAGCTCCGGACAGGGCCGGGGCTACACCTTC. The encoded protein is CAWSSGQGRGYTF.

The chain is built from TRBV7-9 and TRBJ2-7, with 7 bases aligning to TRBD2. J gave up 4 bases and V 2 bases, and 8 bases lay outside the gene matches. The CDR3 covers 15 residues. CDR1 and CDR2 from the germline V gene are SEHNR and FQNEAQ (reference sequence). The CDR3: CASSLYGGDAYEQYF. The CDR3 coding sequence is TGTGCCAGCAGCTTATATGGGGGGGATGCGTACGAGCAGTACTTC.

The rearrangement uses TRBV10-2 and TRBJ1-1, with TRBD1 matching 7 bases. This CDR3 contains 14 residues. The trim removed 4 bases at V and 1 base at J, leaving 3 bases unmatched. The germline V gene encodes CDR1 WSHSY and CDR2 SAAADI. The CDR3 loop is CASSGQGTNTEAFF. CDR3 DNA: TGCGCCAGCAGTGGACAGGGCACGAACACTGAAGCTTTCTTT.

The V gene is TRBV19, the J gene TRBJ1-1, with no clear D. CDR1 LNHDA and CDR2 SQIVND come from the germline V gene (reference sequence). The CDR3 consists of 14 residues. Deletions cut 4 bases from V and 1 base from J, with 10 bases between. The CDR3 protein is CASSKAHKNTEAFF. The CDR3 DNA is TGTGCCAGTAGTAAAGCCCACAAGAACACTGAAGCTTTCTTT.

The V call is TRBV10-2, the J call TRBJ2-7; 11 positions match TRBD1. V lost 3 bases, J lost 2 bases, and 3 bases stayed unmatched. Germline V gives CDR1 WSHSY, CDR2 SAAADI. This CDR3 comprises 15 residues. In DNA, the CDR3 is TGCGCCAGCAGTGATCTGGGACAGGGGGCCTACGAGCAGTACTTC. Protein product: CASSDLGQGAYEQYF.

The chain uses TRBV7-8 and TRBJ1-1; 7 nucleotides match TRBD1. Per the germline V gene, CDR1 is SGHVS and CDR2 is FQNEAQ. The V and J ends lost 2 bases and 2 bases, in that order; junction bases with no gene match: 8. The CDR3 totals 16 residues. CDR3 sequence (DNA): TGTGCCAGCAGCTTATTTACAGGGGCCTTTAACACTGAAGCTTTCTTT. It specifies CASSLFTGAFNTEAFF.